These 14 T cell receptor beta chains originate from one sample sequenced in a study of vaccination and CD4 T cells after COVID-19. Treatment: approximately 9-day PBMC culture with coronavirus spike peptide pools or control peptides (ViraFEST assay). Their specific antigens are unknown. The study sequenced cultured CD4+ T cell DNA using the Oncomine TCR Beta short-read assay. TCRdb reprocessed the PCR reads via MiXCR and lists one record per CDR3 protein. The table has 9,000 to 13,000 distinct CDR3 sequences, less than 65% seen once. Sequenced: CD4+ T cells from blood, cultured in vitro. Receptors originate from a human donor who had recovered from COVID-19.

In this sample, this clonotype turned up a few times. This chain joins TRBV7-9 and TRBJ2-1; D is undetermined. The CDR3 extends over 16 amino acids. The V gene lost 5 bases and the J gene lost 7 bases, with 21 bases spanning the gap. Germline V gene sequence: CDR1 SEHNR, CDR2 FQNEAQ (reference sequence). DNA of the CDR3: TGTGCCAGCAGCCAGCTGCGGTCGTTCCGCCGAAATGAGCAGTTCTTC. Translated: CASSQLRSFRRNEQFF.

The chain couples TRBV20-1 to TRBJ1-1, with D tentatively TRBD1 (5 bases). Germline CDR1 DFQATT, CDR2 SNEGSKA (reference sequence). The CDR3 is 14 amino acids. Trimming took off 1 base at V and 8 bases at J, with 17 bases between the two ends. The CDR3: CSARAGPGWVEAFF. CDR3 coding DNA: TGCAGTGCTAGAGCTGGCCCAGGGTGGGTAGAAGCTTTCTTT.

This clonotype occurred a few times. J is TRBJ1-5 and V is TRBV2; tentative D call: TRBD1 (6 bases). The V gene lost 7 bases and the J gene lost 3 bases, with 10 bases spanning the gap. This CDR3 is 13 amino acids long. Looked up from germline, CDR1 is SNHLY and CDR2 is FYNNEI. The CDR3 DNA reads TGTGCCAGCATCGGACAGCCCAATCAGCCCCAGCATTTT. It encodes CASIGQPNQPQHF.

CDR3 nucleotides: TGCGCCAGCAGCTTGGGGAACACCGGGGAGCTGTTTTTT. Amino acid sequence: CASSLGNTGELFF. The V gene is TRBV5-1, the J gene TRBJ2-2; the D is unclear. This CDR3 contains 13 residues. V was trimmed by 0 bases and J by 1 base, leaving 1 base between them. Germline CDR1 is SGHRS and CDR2 is YFSETQ.

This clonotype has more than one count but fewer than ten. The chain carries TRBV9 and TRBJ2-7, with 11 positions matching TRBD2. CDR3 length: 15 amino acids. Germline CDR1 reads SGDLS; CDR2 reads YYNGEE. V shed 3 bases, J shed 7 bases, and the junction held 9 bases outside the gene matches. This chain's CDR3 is CASSATTSGTGEQYF. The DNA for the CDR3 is TGTGCCAGCAGCGCTACGACTAGCGGGACGGGGGAGCAGTACTTC.

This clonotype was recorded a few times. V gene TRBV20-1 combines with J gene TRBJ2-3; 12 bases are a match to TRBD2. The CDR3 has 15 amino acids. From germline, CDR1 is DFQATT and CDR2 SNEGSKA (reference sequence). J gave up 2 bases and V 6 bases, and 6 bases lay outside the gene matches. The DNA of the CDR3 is TGCAGTGCCCCAAGGACTAGCGGGATCACAGATACGCAGTATTTT. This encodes CSAPRTSGITDTQYF.

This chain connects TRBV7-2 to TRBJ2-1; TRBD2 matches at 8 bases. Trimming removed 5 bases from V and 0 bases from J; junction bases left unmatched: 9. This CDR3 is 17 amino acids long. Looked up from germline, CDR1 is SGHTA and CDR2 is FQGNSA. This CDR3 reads CASSRTRGGSSYNEQFF. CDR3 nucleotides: TGTGCCAGCAGCCGAACTCGGGGGGGGAGCTCCTACAATGAGCAGTTCTTC.

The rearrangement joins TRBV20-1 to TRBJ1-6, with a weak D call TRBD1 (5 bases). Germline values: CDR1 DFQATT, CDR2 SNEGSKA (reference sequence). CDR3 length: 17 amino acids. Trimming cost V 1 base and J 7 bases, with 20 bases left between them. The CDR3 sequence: CSARVKGRGSNNSPLHF. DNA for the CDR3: TGCAGTGCTAGAGTGAAGGGGCGCGGATCGAACAATTCACCCCTCCACTTT.

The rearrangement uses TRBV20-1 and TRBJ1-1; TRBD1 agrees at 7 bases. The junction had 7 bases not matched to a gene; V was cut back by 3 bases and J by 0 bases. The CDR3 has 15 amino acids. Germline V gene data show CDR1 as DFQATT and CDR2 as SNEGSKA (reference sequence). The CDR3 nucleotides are TGCAGTGCTAGGCGAAGGGACAGCATGAACACTGAAGCTTTCTTT. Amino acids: CSARRRDSMNTEAFF.

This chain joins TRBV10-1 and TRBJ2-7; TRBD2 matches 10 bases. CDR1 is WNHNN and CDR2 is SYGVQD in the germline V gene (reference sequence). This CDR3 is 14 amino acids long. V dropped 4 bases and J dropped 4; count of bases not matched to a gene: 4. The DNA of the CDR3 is TGCGCCAGCAGTGCAGCGGGAGGGCCTTACGAGCAGTACTTC. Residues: CASSAAGGPYEQYF.

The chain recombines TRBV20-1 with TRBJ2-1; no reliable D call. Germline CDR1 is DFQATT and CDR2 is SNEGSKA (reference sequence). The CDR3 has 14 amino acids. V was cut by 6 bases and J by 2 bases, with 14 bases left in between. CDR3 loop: CSAPFQSTYNEQFF. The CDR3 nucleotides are TGCAGTGCCCCATTTCAAAGCACCTACAATGAGCAGTTCTTC.

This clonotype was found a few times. This CDR3 reads CASSHPSGGLSYEQYF. The CDR3 DNA follows: TGTGCCAGCAGTCATCCGAGCGGGGGGCTATCCTACGAGCAGTACTTC. The rearrangement joins TRBV6-2 or TRBV6-3 to TRBJ2-7, with TRBD2 matching 9 bases. Germline V gene sequence: CDR1 MNHEY, CDR2 SVGEGT. Trimming took 5 bases from V and 1 from J; bases not matched to a gene: 9. The CDR3 totals 16 residues.

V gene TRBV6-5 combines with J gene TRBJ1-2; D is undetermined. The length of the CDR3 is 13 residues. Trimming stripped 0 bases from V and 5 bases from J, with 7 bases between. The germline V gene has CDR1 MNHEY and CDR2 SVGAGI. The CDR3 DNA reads TGTGCCAGCAGTTACTCGCACGGGTATGGCTACACCTTC. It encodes CASSYSHGYGYTF.

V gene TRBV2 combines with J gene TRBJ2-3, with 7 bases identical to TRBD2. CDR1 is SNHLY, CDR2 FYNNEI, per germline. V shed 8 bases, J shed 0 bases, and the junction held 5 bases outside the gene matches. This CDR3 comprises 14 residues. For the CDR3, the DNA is TGTGCCAGCCGGCGGGAGACTAGCACAGATACGCAGTATTTT. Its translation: CASRRETSTDTQYF.